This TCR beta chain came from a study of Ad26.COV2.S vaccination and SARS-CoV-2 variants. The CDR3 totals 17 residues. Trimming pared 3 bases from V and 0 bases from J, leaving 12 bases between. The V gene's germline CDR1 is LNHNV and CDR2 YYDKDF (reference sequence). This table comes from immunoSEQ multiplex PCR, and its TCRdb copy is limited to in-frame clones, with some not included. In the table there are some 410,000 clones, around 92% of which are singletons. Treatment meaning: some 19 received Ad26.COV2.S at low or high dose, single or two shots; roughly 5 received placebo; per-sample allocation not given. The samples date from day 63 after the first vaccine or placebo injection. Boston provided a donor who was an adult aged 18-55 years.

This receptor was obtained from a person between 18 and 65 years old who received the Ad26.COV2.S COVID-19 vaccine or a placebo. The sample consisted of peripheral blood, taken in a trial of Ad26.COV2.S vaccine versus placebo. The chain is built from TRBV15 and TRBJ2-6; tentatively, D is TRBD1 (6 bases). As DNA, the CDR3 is TGTGCCACCAGCAGGACAGGACTGTACTCTGGGGCCAACGTCCTGACTTTC. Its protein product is CATSRTGLYSGANVLTF.